Following are 7 T cell receptor beta chains from one sample sequenced in a study of blood T cell repertoires in COVID-19. TCRdb's table, derived via immunoSEQ multiplex PCR, lists solely in-frame clones and lacks some. The table has just under 50,000 clones, less than 80% seen once. Specimen: peripheral blood. The receptors were gathered from a man aged 65 to 85 with acute or convalescent COVID-19.

The chain joins TRBV6-5 to TRBJ2-7; TRBD1 might be the D (6 bases). CDR1 is MNHEY, CDR2 SVGAGI, per germline. Trimming left V 8 bases short and J 4 bases short, with 9 bases between. The CDR3 has 11 residues. The CDR3 region is CASARGYEQYF. The CDR3 region has the DNA TGTGCCAGCGCAAGGGGGTACGAGCAGTACTTC.

The chain couples TRBV3-1 (or the pseudogene TRBV3-2) to TRBJ2-3; TRBD2 agrees at 11 bases. The CDR3 spans 18 residues. After removal of 0 bases from V and 2 bases from J, the junction contained 7 bases not matched to a gene. Germline CDR1 is LGHDT and CDR2 is YNNKEL (reference sequence). The CDR3 DNA follows: TGTGCCAGCAGCCAAGATAGGGGACTAGCGGATCCCACAGATACGCAGTATTTT. Its translation: CASSQDRGLADPTDTQYF.

The rearrangement links TRBV27 to TRBJ1-1; D gene unclear. The CDR3 sequence is 14 residues long. Germline lookup yields CDR1 MNHEY and CDR2 SMNVEV (reference sequence). Trimming removed 6 bases at V and 1 base at J, with 12 bases between. In nucleotides, the CDR3 is TGTGCCAGCAGAGCCTTCTCGAGGAACACTGAAGCTTTCTTT. It yields the protein CASRAFSRNTEAFF.

This clone was seen a few times. V usage is TRBV9 and J usage is TRBJ2-1, with TRBD1 matching 10 bases. V trimming: 6 bases; J trimming: 4 bases; junction bases outside the gene matches: 4. CDR3 length: 14 residues. CDR1 is SGDLS, CDR2 YYNGEE, per germline. The CDR3 coding sequence is TGTGCCAGCAACGACAGGGGGCTTTACAATGAGCAGTTCTTC. Protein: CASNDRGLYNEQFF.

This clone was seen once. The V call is TRBV6-5, the J call TRBJ1-1; a weak D match, TRBD1 (5 bases). V dropped 7 bases and J dropped 4 bases, with 19 bases sitting between them. This CDR3 spans 15 amino acids. Germline assignment: CDR1 MNHEY and CDR2 SVGAGI. Written as DNA, the CDR3 is TGTGCCAGCAATCGGGGAACGGGGGAAGGCACTGAAGCTTTCTTT. The encoded protein is CASNRGTGEGTEAFF.

A few counts support this clone. The chain carries TRBV11-2 and TRBJ2-1, with TRBD2 matching 10 bases. V was clipped by 2 bases and J by 4 bases; unmatched bases: 2. This CDR3 is 15 amino acids long. CDR1 SGHAT and CDR2 FQNNGV come from the germline V gene. The chain's CDR3 is CASSLTSGVYNEQFF. The CDR3, as DNA: TGTGCCAGCAGCTTAACTAGCGGGGTATACAATGAGCAGTTCTTC.

The chain recombines TRBV7-8 with TRBJ2-3, with TRBD1 matching over 7 bases. CDR3 length: 14 residues. Trimming removed 2 bases from V and 4 bases from J; junction bases left unmatched: 3. Looked up from germline, CDR1 is SGHVS and CDR2 is FQNEAQ. The CDR3 region has the DNA TGTGCCAGCAGCTTATACAGGGGACCAGATACGCAGTATTTT. Translated: CASSLYRGPDTQYF.